The subject of this entry is one TCR beta chain. Methods used by the authors: ImmunoSEQ output held junction-only sequences without quality scores, so filtering differed. The data were produced by immunoSEQ multiplex PCR, yet TCRdb's version contains in-frame clones alone and is incomplete. The V and J calls and clone size come from that table; D and trimming were worked out from the DNA. The sample has some 380,000 clones, approximately 97% seen once. This specimen comes from a study of shared clonotypes between healthy human individuals. V lost 5 bases to trimming and J lost 2 bases; unmatched junction nucleotides: 2. Germline CDR1 is SGHRS and CDR2 is YFSETQ. This CDR3 region has 14 residues. Every donor was a Caucasian adult from Nashville, Tennessee.

This clonotype was obtained from a man aged 30 to 39 in good health. The chain employs TRBV5-1 and TRBJ2-5, with TRBD2 matching over 11 bases. Sample: memory CD8+ T cells sorted from blood. The subset: CD45RO+ cells pooled with CCR7-negative TemRA cells. The CDR3 sequence: CASRTSGVQETQYF. CDR3 bases: TGCGCCAGCAGGACTAGCGGGGTTCAAGAGACCCAGTACTTC.